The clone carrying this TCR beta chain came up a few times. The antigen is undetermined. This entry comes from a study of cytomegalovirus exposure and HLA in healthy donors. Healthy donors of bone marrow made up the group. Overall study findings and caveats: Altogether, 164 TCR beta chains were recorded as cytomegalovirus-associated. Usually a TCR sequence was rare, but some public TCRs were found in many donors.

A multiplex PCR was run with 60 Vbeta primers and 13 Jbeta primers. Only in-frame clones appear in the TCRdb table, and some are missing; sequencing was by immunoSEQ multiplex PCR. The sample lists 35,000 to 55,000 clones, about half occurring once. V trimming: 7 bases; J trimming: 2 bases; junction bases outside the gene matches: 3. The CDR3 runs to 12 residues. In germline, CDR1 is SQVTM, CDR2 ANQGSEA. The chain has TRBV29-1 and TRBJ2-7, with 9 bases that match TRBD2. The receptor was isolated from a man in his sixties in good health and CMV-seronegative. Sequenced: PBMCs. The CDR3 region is CSGLAATYEQYF. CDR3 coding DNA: TGCAGCGGACTAGCGGCAACCTACGAGCAGTACTTC.